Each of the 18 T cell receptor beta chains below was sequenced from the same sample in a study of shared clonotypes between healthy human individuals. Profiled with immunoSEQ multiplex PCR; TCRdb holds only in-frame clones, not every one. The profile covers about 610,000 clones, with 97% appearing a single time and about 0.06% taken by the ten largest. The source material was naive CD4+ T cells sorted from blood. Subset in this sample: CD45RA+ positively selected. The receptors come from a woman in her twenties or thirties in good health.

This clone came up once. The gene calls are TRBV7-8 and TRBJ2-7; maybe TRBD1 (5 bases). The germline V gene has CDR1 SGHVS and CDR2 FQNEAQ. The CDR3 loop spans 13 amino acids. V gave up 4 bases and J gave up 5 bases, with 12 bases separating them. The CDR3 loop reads CASSYSRGNEQYF. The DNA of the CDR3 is TGTGCCAGCAGCTACTCTAGGGGCAACGAGCAGTACTTC.

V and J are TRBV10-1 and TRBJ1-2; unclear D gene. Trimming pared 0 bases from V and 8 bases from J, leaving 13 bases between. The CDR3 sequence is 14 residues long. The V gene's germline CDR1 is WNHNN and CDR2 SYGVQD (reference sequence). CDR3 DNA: TGCGCCAGCAGTGAGTCGATAGCGCCGGGCGGCTACACCTTC. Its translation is CASSESIAPGGYTF.

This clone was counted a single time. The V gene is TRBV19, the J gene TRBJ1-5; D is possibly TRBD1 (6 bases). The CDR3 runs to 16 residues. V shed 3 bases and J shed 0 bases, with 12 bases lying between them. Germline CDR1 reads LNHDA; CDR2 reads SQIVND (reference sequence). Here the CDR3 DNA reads TGTGCCAGTAGTATTGAAGGACAGCATAGCAATCAGCCCCAGCATTTT. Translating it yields CASSIEGQHSNQPQHF. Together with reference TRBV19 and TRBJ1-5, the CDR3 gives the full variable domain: DGGITQSPKYLFRKEGQNVTLSCEQNLNHDAMYWYRQDPGQGLRLIYYSQIVNDFQKGDIAEGYSVSREKKESFPLTVTSAQKNPTAFYLCASSIEGQHSNQPQHFGDGTRLSIL.

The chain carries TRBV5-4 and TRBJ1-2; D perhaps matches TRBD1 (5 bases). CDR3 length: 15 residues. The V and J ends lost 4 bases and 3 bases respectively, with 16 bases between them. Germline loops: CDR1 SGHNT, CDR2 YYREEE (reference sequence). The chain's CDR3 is CASSHPVQEHYGYTF. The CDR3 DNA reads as TGTGCCAGCAGCCACCCAGTACAGGAGCACTATGGCTACACCTTC.

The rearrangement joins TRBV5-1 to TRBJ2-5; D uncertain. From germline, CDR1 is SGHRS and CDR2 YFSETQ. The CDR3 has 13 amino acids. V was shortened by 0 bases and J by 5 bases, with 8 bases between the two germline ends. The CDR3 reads CASSLAVPETQYF. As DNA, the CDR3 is TGCGCCAGCAGCTTGGCGGTCCCGGAGACCCAGTACTTC.

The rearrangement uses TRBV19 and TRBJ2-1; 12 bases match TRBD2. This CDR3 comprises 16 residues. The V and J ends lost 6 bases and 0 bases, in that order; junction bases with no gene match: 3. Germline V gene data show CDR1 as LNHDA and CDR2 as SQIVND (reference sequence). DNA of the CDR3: TGTGCCAGTAGCCCACTAGCGGGAGGCTCCTACAATGAGCAGTTCTTC. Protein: CASSPLAGGSYNEQFF.

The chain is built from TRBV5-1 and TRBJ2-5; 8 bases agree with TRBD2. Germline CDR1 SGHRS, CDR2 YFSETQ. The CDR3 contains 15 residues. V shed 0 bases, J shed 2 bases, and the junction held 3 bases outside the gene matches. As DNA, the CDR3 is TGCGCCAGCAGCTTGGAGGGACTAGGGCAAGAGACCCAGTACTTC. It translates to CASSLEGLGQETQYF.

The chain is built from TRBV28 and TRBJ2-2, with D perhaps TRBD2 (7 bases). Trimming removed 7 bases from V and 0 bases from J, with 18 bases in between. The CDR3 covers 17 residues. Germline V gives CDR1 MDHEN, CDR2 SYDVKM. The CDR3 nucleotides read TGTGCCAGCACCGACTGGGGGGCGGGAGCGAACACCGGGGAGCTGTTTTTT. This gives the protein CASTDWGAGANTGELFF.

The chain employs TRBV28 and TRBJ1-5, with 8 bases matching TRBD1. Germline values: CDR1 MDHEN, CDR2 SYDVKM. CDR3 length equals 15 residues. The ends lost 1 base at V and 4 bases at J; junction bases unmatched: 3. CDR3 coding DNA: TGTGCCAGCAGTTTATACGGACAGGGAAATCAGCCCCAGCATTTT. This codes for CASSLYGQGNQPQHF.

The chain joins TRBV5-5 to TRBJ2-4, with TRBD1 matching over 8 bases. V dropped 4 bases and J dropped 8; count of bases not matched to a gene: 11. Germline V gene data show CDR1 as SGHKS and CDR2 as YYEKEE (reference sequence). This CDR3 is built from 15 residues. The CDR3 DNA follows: TGTGCCAGCAGCCCCCCCCACGGACAGGGTGACATTCAGTACTTC. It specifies CASSPPHGQGDIQYF.

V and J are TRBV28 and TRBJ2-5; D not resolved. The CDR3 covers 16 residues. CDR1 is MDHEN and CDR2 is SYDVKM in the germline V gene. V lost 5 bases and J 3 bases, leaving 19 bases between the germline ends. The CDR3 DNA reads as TGTGCCAGCAGTACCGCCGGCCTACAAATTAAAGAGACCCAGTACTTC. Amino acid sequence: CASSTAGLQIKETQYF.

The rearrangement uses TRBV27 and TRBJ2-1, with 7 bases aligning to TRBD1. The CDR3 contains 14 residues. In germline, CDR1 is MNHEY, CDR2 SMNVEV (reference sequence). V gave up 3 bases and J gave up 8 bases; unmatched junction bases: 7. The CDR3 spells CASSLGRGWDEQFF. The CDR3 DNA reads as TGTGCCAGCAGTTTGGGCAGGGGGTGGGATGAGCAGTTCTTC.

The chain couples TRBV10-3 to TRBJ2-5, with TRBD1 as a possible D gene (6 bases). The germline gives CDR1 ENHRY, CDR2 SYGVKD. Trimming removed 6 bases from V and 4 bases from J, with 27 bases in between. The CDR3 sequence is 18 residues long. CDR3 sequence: CAISNYPHRDHQTETQYF. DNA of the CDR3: TGTGCCATCAGCAACTATCCGCACAGGGACCACCAAACAGAGACCCAGTACTTC.

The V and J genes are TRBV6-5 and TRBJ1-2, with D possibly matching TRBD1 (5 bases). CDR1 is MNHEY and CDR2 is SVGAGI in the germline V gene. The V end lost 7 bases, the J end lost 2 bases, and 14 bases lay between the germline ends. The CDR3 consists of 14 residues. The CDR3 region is CASTRSRDNYGYTF. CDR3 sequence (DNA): TGTGCCAGCACCAGAAGCCGGGACAACTATGGCTACACCTTC.

CDR3 amino acids: CASSFLGGSTDTQYF. The CDR3 DNA is TGTGCCAGCAGCTTTTTAGGAGGTAGCACAGATACGCAGTATTTT. The V gene is TRBV11-2, the J gene TRBJ2-3; D is possibly TRBD2 (5 bases). This CDR3 is built from 15 residues. Germline lookup yields CDR1 SGHAT and CDR2 FQNNGV. Trimming left V 3 bases short and J 0 bases short, with 10 bases between.

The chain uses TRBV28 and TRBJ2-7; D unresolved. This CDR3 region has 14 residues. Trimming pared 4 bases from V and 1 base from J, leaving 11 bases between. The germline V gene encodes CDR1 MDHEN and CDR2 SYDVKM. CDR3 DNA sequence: TGTGCCAGCAGTTCTCCCCCTAGATCCTACGAGCAGTACTTC. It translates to CASSSPPRSYEQYF.

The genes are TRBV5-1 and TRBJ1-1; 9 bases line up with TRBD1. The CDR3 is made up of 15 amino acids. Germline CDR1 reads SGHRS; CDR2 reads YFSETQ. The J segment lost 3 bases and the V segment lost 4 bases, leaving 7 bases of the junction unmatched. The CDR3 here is CASSNRDRVYTEAFF. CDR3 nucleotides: TGCGCCAGCAGCAACAGGGACAGGGTCTACACTGAAGCTTTCTTT.

In nucleotides, the CDR3 is TGTGCCAGCAGCCCGGGAAGGGGCGGAGGAAACACCATATATTTT. This codes for CASSPGRGGGNTIYF. The chain uses TRBV5-8 and TRBJ1-3, with D possibly being TRBD1 (5 bases). Looked up from germline, CDR1 is SGHTS and CDR2 is YDEGEE. V was trimmed by 4 bases and J by 4 bases, leaving 15 bases between them. The CDR3 runs to 15 residues.